Each of the 10 T cell receptor beta chains below was sequenced from the same sample in a study of Graves' ophthalmopathy and Graves' hyperthyroidism. The study amplified TCR beta CDR3 regions using RNA transcripts. HTBI-primed RT-PCR formed the first round, and a multiplex PCR formed the second. TCRdb processed the multiplex PCR reads anew with MiXCR; each CDR3 protein has one entry. This table holds 650,000 to 900,000 distinct CDR3 sequences, 40% found once. Specimen: peripheral blood. These receptors originate from an adult man with Graves' ophthalmopathy.

The chain is built from TRBV7-9 and TRBJ2-6, with D unclear. This CDR3 region has 14 residues. The V end was cut by 2 bases, the J end by 9 bases, with 11 bases between. From germline, CDR1 is SEHNR and CDR2 FQNEAQ (reference sequence). CDR3 sequence (DNA): TGTGCCAGCAGCTTATACATAAGTGACAACGTCCTGACTTTC. This gives the protein CASSLYISDNVLTF.

This clonotype was counted ten times or more. The chain is built from TRBV7-2 and TRBJ2-7; a weak D match, TRBD1 (6 bases). Germline CDR1 SGHTA, CDR2 FQGNSA. Deletions cut 1 base from V and 2 bases from J, with 9 bases between. The CDR3 loop spans 14 amino acids. The CDR3 sequence is CASSLDRVAYEQYF. In DNA form, the CDR3 reads TGTGCCAGCAGCTTAGACAGGGTAGCCTACGAGCAGTACTTC.

As regards this clonotype: This CDR3 is missing its conserved last phenylalanine or tryptophan, likely due to a read error. J is TRBJ1-1 and V is TRBV6-4; tentative D call: TRBD1 (6 bases). The CDR3 length is 17 residues. V shed 5 bases and J shed 0 bases, with 19 bases lying between them. The germline CDR1 and CDR2 sequences are MRHNA and SNTAGT. The chain's CDR3 is CASSIIQGAFMNTEAFL. The CDR3 region has the DNA TGTGCCAGCAGTATAATACAGGGTGCTTTCATGAACACTGAAGCTTTCCTT.

V and J are TRBV29-1 and TRBJ2-7; 9 nucleotides align to TRBD2. CDR1 is SQVTM and CDR2 is ANQGSEA in the germline V gene. V shed 8 bases, J shed 0 bases, and the junction held 8 bases outside the gene matches. The CDR3 has 14 amino acids. CDR3 loop: CSLASGNPSYEQYF. For the CDR3, the DNA is TGCAGCTTAGCTAGCGGGAACCCCTCCTACGAGCAGTACTTC.

This clonotype turned up a few times. The chain carries TRBV7-9 and TRBJ2-7; D is tentatively TRBD1 or TRBD2 (5 bases each). The germline V and J ends were trimmed by 11 bases and 3 bases, with 32 bases remaining between them. The CDR3 spans 18 residues. Germline CDR1 and CDR2: SEHNR and FQNEAQ (reference sequence). CDR3 coding DNA: TGTGCCCTCCCTTGGGGGACGATACTACGTCCCGCCTACTACGAGCAGTACTTC. It encodes CALPWGTILRPAYYEQYF.

This clonotype was observed at least ten times. The chain employs TRBV2 and TRBJ2-6; TRBD1 matches 10 bases. Germline CDR1 reads SNHLY; CDR2 reads FYNNEI. The trim removed 7 bases at V and 1 base at J, leaving 7 bases unmatched. The CDR3 spans 17 residues. The CDR3 DNA follows: TGTGCCAGCACCCCGGGACAGGGGACGTCTGGGGCCAACGTCCTGACTTTC. It codes for CASTPGQGTSGANVLTF.

This clonotype has only a few counts. J is TRBJ2-7 and V is TRBV29-1; 10 bases agree with TRBD1. This CDR3 is built from 14 residues. V was pared by 0 bases and J by 6 bases, with 5 bases of the junction left unmatched. The V gene's germline CDR1 is SQVTM and CDR2 ANQGSEA. The CDR3 loop reads CSVEEDRGLVEQYF. DNA for the CDR3: TGCAGCGTTGAAGAAGACAGGGGGCTGGTCGAGCAGTACTTC.

This clonotype was seen ten or more times. The chain has TRBV25-1 and TRBJ2-2, with D hard to call. V was cut by 4 bases and J by 6 bases, with 9 bases left in between. The germline CDR1 and CDR2 sequences are MGHDK and SYGVNS. This CDR3 contains 13 residues. CDR3 sequence: CASSALGSGELFF. The CDR3 nucleotides are TGTGCCAGCAGTGCTCTGGGCTCCGGGGAGCTGTTTTTT.

This clonotype has ten or more counts. The gene calls are TRBV12-3 or TRBV12-4 and TRBJ1-2, with no clear D. The CDR3 sequence is 14 residues long. Trimming left V 6 bases short and J 0 bases short, with 11 bases between. The CDR3: CASSPRGSNYGYTF. In DNA form, the CDR3 reads TGTGCCAGCAGCCCACGTGGGTCTAACTATGGCTACACCTTC.

This rearrangement joins TRBV7-3 to TRBJ1-2, with D maybe TRBD1 (5 bases). CDR1 and CDR2 (germline): SGHTA, FQGTGA. The CDR3 loop spans 14 amino acids. The ends were cut back, 5 bases at V and 4 bases at J, with 14 bases in the middle. DNA of the CDR3: TGTGCCAGCAGCCGGCCCTCAGGGTTCTATGGCTACACCTTC. Amino acids: CASSRPSGFYGYTF.